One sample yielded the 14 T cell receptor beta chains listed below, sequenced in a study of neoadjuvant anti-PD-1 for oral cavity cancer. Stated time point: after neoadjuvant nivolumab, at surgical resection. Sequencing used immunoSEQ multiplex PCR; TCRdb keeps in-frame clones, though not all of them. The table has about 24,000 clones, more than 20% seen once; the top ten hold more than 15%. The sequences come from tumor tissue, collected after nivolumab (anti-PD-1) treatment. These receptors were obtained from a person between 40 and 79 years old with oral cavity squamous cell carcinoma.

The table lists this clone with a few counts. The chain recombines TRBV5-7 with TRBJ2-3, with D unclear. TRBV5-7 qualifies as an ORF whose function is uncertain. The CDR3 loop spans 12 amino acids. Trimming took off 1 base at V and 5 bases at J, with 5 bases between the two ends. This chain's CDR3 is CASSLTRDTQYF. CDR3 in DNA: TGTGCCAGCAGCTTGACCAGAGATACGCAGTATTTT.

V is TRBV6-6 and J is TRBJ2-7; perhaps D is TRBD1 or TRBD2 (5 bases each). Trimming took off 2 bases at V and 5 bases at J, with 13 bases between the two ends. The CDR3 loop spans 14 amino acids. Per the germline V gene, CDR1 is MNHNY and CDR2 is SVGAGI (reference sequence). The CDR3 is CASSYPGRRDEQYF. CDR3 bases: TGTGCCAGCAGTTACCCGGGACGGAGAGACGAGCAGTACTTC.

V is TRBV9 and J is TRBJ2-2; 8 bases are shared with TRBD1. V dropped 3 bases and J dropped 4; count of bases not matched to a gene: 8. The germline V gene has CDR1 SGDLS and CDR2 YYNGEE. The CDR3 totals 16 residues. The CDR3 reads CASSARETGVTGELFF. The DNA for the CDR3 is TGTGCCAGCAGCGCTCGGGAGACAGGGGTCACCGGGGAGCTGTTTTTT.

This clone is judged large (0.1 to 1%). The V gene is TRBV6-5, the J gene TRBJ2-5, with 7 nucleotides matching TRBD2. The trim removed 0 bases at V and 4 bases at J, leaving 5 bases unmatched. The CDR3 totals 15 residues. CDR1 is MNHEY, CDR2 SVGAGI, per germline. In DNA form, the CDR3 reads TGTGCCAGCAGTTACTCGACCCTAGCGGCAGAGACCCAGTACTTC. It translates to CASSYSTLAAETQYF.

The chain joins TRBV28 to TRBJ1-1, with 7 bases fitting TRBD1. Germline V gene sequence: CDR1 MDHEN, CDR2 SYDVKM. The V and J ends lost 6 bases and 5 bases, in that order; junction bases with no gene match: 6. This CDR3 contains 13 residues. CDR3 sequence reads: CASSPPGQTEAFF. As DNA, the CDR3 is TGTGCCAGCAGCCCCCCGGGACAGACTGAAGCTTTCTTT.

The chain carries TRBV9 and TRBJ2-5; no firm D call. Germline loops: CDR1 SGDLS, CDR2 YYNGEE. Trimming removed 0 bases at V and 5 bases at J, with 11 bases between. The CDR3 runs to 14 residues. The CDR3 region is CASSVDPHTETQYF. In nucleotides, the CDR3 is TGTGCCAGCAGCGTAGACCCACACACGGAGACCCAGTACTTC.

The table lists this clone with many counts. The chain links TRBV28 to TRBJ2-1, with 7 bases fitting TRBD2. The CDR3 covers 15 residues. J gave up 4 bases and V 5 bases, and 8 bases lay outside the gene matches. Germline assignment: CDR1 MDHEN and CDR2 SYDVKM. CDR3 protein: CASSPTSSGYNEQFF. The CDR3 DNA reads TGTGCCAGCAGTCCAACCTCTAGCGGATACAATGAGCAGTTCTTC.

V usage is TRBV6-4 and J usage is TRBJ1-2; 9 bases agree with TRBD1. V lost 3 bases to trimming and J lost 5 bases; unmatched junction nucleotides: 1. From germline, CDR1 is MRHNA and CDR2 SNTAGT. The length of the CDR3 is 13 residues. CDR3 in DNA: TGTGCCAGCAGTGAAGGGACAGGGTATGGCTACACCTTC. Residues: CASSEGTGYGYTF.

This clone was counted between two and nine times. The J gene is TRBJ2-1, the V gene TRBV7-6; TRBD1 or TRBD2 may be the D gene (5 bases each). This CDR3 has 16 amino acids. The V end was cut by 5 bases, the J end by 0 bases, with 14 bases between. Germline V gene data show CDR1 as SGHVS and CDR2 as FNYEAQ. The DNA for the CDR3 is TGTGCCAGCAGCGCTATGAGGGGTAGCTCCTACAATGAGCAGTTCTTC. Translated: CASSAMRGSSYNEQFF.

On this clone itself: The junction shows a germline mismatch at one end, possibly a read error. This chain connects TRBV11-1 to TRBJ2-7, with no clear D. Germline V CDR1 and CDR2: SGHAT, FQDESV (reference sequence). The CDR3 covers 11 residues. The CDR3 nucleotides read TGTGCCAGCAGCTTAGGCCCCGATTGGCACTTC. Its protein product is CASSLGPDWHF.

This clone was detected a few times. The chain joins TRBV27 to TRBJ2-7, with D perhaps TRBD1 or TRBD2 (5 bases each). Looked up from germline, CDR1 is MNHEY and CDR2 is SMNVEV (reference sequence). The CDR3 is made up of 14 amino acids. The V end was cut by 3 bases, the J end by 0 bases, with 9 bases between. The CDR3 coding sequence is TGTGCCAGCAGTTTTTTTGGGGGCTCCTACGAGCAGTACTTC. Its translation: CASSFFGGSYEQYF.

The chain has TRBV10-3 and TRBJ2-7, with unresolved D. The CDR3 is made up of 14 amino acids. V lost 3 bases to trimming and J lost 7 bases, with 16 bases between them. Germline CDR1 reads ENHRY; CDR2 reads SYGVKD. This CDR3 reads CAISDLRSTEEQYF. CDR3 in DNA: TGTGCCATCAGTGATCTGAGGTCTACTGAAGAGCAGTACTTC.

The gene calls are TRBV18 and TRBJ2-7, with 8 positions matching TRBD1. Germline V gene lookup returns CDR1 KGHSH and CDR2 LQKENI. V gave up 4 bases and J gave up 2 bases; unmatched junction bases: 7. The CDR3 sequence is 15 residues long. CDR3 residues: CASSRTPDRAYEQYF. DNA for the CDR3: TGTGCCAGCTCACGAACACCGGACAGGGCCTACGAGCAGTACTTC.

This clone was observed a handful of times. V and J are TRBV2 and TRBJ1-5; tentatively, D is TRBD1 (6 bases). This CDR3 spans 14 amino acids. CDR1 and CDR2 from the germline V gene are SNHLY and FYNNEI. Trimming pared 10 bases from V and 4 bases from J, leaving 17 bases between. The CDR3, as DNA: TGTGCCACCCGAGGAGGGACATTAAATCAGCCCCAGCATTTT. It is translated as CATRGGTLNQPQHF.